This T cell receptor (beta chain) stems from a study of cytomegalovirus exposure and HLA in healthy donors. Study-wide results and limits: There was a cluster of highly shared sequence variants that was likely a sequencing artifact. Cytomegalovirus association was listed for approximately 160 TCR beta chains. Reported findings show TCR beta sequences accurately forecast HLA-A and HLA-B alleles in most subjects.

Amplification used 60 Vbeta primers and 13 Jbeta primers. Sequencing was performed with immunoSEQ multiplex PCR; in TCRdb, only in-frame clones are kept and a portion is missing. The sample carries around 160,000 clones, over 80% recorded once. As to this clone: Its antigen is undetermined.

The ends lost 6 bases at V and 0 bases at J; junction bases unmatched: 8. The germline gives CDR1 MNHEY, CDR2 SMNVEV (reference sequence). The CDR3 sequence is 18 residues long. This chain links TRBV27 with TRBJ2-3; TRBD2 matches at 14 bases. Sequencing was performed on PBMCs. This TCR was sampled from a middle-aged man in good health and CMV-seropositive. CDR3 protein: CASRGLAGAFESTDTQYF. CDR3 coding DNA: TGTGCCAGCAGGGGACTAGCGGGGGCCTTTGAAAGCACAGATACGCAGTATTTT.